The clone carrying this T cell receptor (beta chain) appeared many times. Germline CDR1 reads LGHNA; CDR2 reads YNFKEQ. This CDR3 comprises 17 residues. V lost 0 bases, J lost 3 bases, and 15 bases lay in between. The sample belongs to a study of patients and donors after allogeneic stem cell transplantation. Each CDR3 protein gets one entry after TCRdb re-called the RT-PCR reads with MiXCR. The sample has about 960,000 distinct CDR3 sequences; under 20% are singletons. The V gene is TRBV4-2, the J gene TRBJ2-1; possible D gene TRBD1, 5 bases. This clonotype originated in a human donor who was either an allogeneic HSCT recipient or a stem cell or donor lymphocyte infusion donor (not recorded which). It is not recorded whose cells these are; they may come from a transplant donor. The sequenced sample was blood, either unsorted or a sorted T cell fraction (not recorded which). CDR3 in amino acids: CASSQEGKDMYYNEQFF. The CDR3 DNA reads TGTGCCAGCAGCCAAGAGGGTAAGGACATGTACTACAATGAGCAGTTCTTC.